Below are 9 T cell receptor beta chains sequenced from a single sample in a study of blood T cell repertoires in COVID-19. Method: immunoSEQ multiplex PCR; TCRdb's copy keeps in-frame clones and lacks some. In the table there are around 20,000 clones, 80% to 95% of which are singletons. Input material: peripheral blood. These receptors originate from a man aged 65-85 years with active COVID-19.

The chain employs TRBV9 and TRBJ2-1, with 10 bases lining up with TRBD1. This CDR3 is built from 16 residues. J lost 5 bases, V lost 3 bases, and 8 bases had no gene match. Germline V gene data show CDR1 as SGDLS and CDR2 as YYNGEE. The CDR3 spells CASSADGTGADNEQFF. The CDR3 coding sequence is TGTGCCAGCAGCGCAGACGGGACAGGGGCCGACAATGAGCAGTTCTTC.

The chain employs TRBV6-1 and TRBJ1-4, with a possible D match to TRBD1 (5 bases). This CDR3 spans 15 amino acids. Trimming removed 2 bases from V and 8 bases from J, with 15 bases in between. The V gene's germline CDR1 is MNHNS and CDR2 SASEGT. Here the CDR3 DNA reads TGTGCCAGCAGTGAACCGGGGAGCGGGGGGGAAAAACTGTTTTTT. Translating it yields CASSEPGSGGEKLFF.

The V call is TRBV27, the J call TRBJ1-1, with 10 positions matching TRBD1. This CDR3 contains 17 residues. Germline trimming cut 5 bases from V and 4 bases from J; bases unmatched to any gene: 13. From germline, CDR1 is MNHEY and CDR2 SMNVEV (reference sequence). CDR3: CASSPRTGGWIVTEAFF. CDR3 sequence (DNA): TGTGCCAGCAGTCCCCGGACAGGGGGGTGGATCGTCACTGAAGCTTTCTTT.

The gene calls are TRBV30 and TRBJ2-1; a possible D gene is TRBD2 (6 bases). The CDR3 loop spans 17 amino acids. Trimming took 1 base from V and 0 from J, leaving 16 bases between them. The germline V gene encodes CDR1 GTSNPN and CDR2 SVGIG (reference sequence). CDR3 residues: CAWSAFSGASSYNEQFF. The CDR3 nucleotides are TGTGCCTGGAGTGCGTTTAGCGGAGCGAGCTCCTACAATGAGCAGTTCTTC.

The V gene is TRBV4-1, the J gene TRBJ1-2, with D possibly being TRBD1 (6 bases). CDR3 length equals 15 residues. V was shortened by 1 base and J by 8 bases, with 17 bases between the two germline ends. CDR1 MGHRA and CDR2 YSYEKL come from the germline V gene. The CDR3 sequence: CASSQVGASFNGYTF. For the CDR3, the DNA is TGCGCCAGCAGCCAAGTGGGGGCGTCGTTTAACGGCTACACCTTC.

The gene calls are TRBV7-2 and TRBJ2-3, with unresolved D. This CDR3 comprises 15 residues. The V end lost 2 bases, the J end lost 6 bases, and 15 bases lay between the germline ends. Germline lookup yields CDR1 SGHTA and CDR2 FQGNSA. CDR3 in amino acids: CASSLWVMVRDTQYF. CDR3 nucleotide sequence: TGTGCCAGCAGCTTATGGGTTATGGTGAGGGATACGCAGTATTTT.

The chain joins TRBV5-1 to TRBJ2-5; 8 positions match TRBD2. The ends lost 0 bases at V and 2 bases at J; junction bases unmatched: 6. Per germline, CDR1 SGHRS and CDR2 YFSETQ. The CDR3 sequence is 16 residues long. The CDR3 loop reads CASSLGPGGGQETQYF. DNA for the CDR3: TGCGCCAGCAGCTTGGGCCCCGGGGGGGGGCAAGAGACCCAGTACTTC.

The chain joins TRBV3-1 (or the pseudogene TRBV3-2) to TRBJ1-2; the D is unclear. This CDR3 is built from 15 residues. With 0 bases removed from V and 4 bases from J, the gap between germline ends came to 12 bases. The V gene's germline CDR1 is LGHDT and CDR2 YNNKEL (reference sequence). The CDR3 loop is CASSQDRSPLYGYTF. CDR3 DNA sequence: TGTGCCAGCAGCCAAGATCGGTCTCCCCTCTATGGCTACACCTTC.

The V call is TRBV4-3, the J call TRBJ2-7; a possible D gene is TRBD2 (6 bases). The germline V gene encodes CDR1 LGHNA and CDR2 YSLEER. The V and J ends lost 1 base and 2 bases respectively, with 12 bases between them. CDR3 length: 15 residues. Here the CDR3 DNA reads TGCGCCAGCAGCCAAGGTGCGGGGCTAGCCTACGAGCAGTACTTC. This encodes CASSQGAGLAYEQYF.